A single sample gave rise to the 32 T cell receptor beta chains below, sequenced in a study of T cell changes during pregnancy in multiple sclerosis. Produced via immunoSEQ multiplex PCR; TCRdb's table is partial and in-frame only. The sample has 40,000 to 60,000 clones, almost 95% seen once. The sequences come from peripheral blood, collected after pregnancy. The source is a female donor with multiple sclerosis, enrolled in a pregnancy study.

This chain joins TRBV30 and TRBJ2-5; possibly TRBD1 for D (5 bases). CDR1 and CDR2 (germline): GTSNPN, SVGIG (reference sequence). The V end was cut by 6 bases, the J end by 5 bases, with 19 bases between. This CDR3 has 14 amino acids. The CDR3 region is CACRKKGIRETQYF. The CDR3, as DNA: TGTGCCTGCAGAAAGAAGGGGATTCGCGAGACCCAGTACTTC.

The genes are TRBV2 and TRBJ2-3; tentatively, D is TRBD2 (7 bases). The germline V gene encodes CDR1 SNHLY and CDR2 FYNNEI. Between the trimmed V and J ends, which lost 11 bases and 5 bases, there was a span of 14 bases. CDR3 size: 12 residues. The CDR3 loop reads CASRGGGDTQYF. CDR3 bases: TGTGCCTCGCGGGGAGGGGGAGATACGCAGTATTTT.

CDR3 nucleotide sequence: TGTGCCAGCAGCTTAGGGGCTAGCGGGGGGGTCACAGATACGCAGTATTTT. Translating it yields CASSLGASGGVTDTQYF. This sequence joins TRBV7-2 and TRBJ2-3; TRBD2 matches at 12 bases. V lost 1 base to trimming and J lost 2 bases; unmatched junction nucleotides: 4. Germline-derived CDR1 and CDR2 are SGHTA and FQGNSA. The CDR3 is 17 residues long.

This clone showed up just once. CDR3 DNA: TGTGCCAGCAGCCAAGATCGACTAGCTCCCACAGAGACCCAGTACTTC. Translated, it gives CASSQDRLAPTETQYF. The chain uses TRBV4-2 and TRBJ2-5; 7 nucleotides align to TRBD2. CDR3 length: 16 residues. Germline trimming cut 0 bases from V and 4 bases from J; bases unmatched to any gene: 8. CDR1 and CDR2 (germline): LGHNA, YNFKEQ.

Here the CDR3 DNA reads TGTGCCAGCAGCTTAACGACAGGGGGGGACACTGAAGCTTTCTTT. Amino acid sequence: CASSLTTGGDTEAFF. V usage is TRBV5-5 and J usage is TRBJ1-1; 9 bases fit TRBD1. The J segment lost 3 bases and the V segment lost 2 bases, leaving 5 bases of the junction unmatched. This CDR3 is 15 amino acids long. Per the germline V gene, CDR1 is SGHKS and CDR2 is YYEKEE (reference sequence).

V gene TRBV2 combines with J gene TRBJ1-2; D unresolved. The CDR3 covers 13 residues. The V and J ends lost 3 bases and 4 bases respectively, with 9 bases between them. Germline loops: CDR1 SNHLY, CDR2 FYNNEI. CDR3 DNA: TGTGCCAGCAGTGAGGAGTTTGGCTATGGCTACACCTTC. Translating gives CASSEEFGYGYTF.

This chain joins TRBV9 and TRBJ2-1; D might be TRBD1 (7 bases). The CDR3 extends over 13 amino acids. V dropped 0 bases and J dropped 7 bases, with 8 bases sitting between them. The germline V gene encodes CDR1 SGDLS and CDR2 YYNGEE. This chain's CDR3 is CASSVAGGNEQFF. CDR3 coding DNA: TGTGCCAGCAGCGTAGCAGGGGGGAATGAGCAGTTCTTC.

The rearrangement joins TRBV7-3 to TRBJ2-4; unclear D gene. The V and J ends lost 0 bases and 8 bases respectively, with 8 bases between them. CDR3 length: 13 residues. CDR1 SGHTA and CDR2 FQGTGA come from the germline V gene. The CDR3 nucleotides are TGTGCCAGCAGCTTAACGTTCACGGACATTCAGTACTTC. It encodes CASSLTFTDIQYF.

V and J are TRBV6-4 and TRBJ2-1; a possible D gene is TRBD2 (6 bases). The germline gives CDR1 MRHNA, CDR2 SNTAGT. The CDR3 is 14 amino acids. V dropped 0 bases and J dropped 6 bases, with 9 bases sitting between them. The CDR3 protein is CASSDSIGGNEQFF. The CDR3, as DNA: TGTGCCAGCAGTGACTCGATCGGGGGCAATGAGCAGTTCTTC.

The chain couples TRBV29-1 to TRBJ1-1; D perhaps matches TRBD1 (6 bases). This CDR3 has 13 residues. Trimming removed 2 bases from V and 1 base from J, with 8 bases in between. CDR1 and CDR2 from the germline V gene are SQVTM and ANQGSEA. The chain's CDR3 is CSVEKGQNTEAFF. CDR3 nucleotides: TGCAGCGTTGAAAAGGGACAGAACACTGAAGCTTTCTTT.

This clone appeared once. CDR3 coding DNA: TGTGCCAGTAGTTACCGCGTGGGGGGAGGGAGCAATCAGCCCCAGCATTTT. Encoded protein: CASSYRVGGGSNQPQHF. The chain recombines TRBV19 with TRBJ1-5; weak D call: TRBD1 (5 bases). This CDR3 spans 17 amino acids. The V gene's germline CDR1 is LNHDA and CDR2 SQIVND (reference sequence). Trimming took 5 bases from V and 1 from J, leaving 18 bases between them. The full variable domain, its missing parts supplied by reference TRBV19 and TRBJ1-5, is DGGITQSPKYLFRKEGQNVTLSCEQNLNHDAMYWYRQDPGQGLRLIYYSQIVNDFQKGDIAEGYSVSREKKESFPLTVTSAQKNPTAFYLCASSYRVGGGSNQPQHFGDGTRLSIL.

V is TRBV4-2 and J is TRBJ2-5, with TRBD2 identical over 12 bases. CDR1 LGHNA and CDR2 YNFKEQ come from the germline V gene. Trimming took 3 bases from V and 3 from J; bases not matched to a gene: 2. This CDR3 comprises 15 residues. The CDR3 loop reads CASSQRTSGEETQYF. In nucleotides, the CDR3 is TGTGCCAGCAGCCAGAGGACTAGCGGGGAAGAGACCCAGTACTTC.

This clone came up once. The rearrangement joins TRBV5-1 to TRBJ1-1, with 10 positions matching TRBD1. V gave up 3 bases and J gave up 4 bases; unmatched junction bases: 9. Germline V gene sequence: CDR1 SGHRS, CDR2 YFSETQ. The CDR3 sequence is 16 residues long. In DNA form, the CDR3 reads TGCGCCAGCAGCTACAGACAGGGGGCTCAGAGCACTGAAGCTTTCTTT. This sequence encodes CASSYRQGAQSTEAFF.

The chain uses TRBV2 and TRBJ1-5; no clear D gene. This CDR3 comprises 15 residues. V was pared by 2 bases and J by 1 base, with 9 bases between. Germline V lookup: CDR1 SNHLY, CDR2 FYNNEI. The CDR3 here is CASSESPRSNQPQHF. Written as DNA, the CDR3 is TGTGCCAGCAGTGAATCTCCTAGGAGCAATCAGCCCCAGCATTTT.

A word on this clone: Distinct nucleotide sequences in the sample also encode this CDR3. The gene calls are TRBV18 and TRBJ1-2; the match to TRBD1 covers 8 bases. CDR1 is KGHSH and CDR2 is LQKENI in the germline V gene. Trimming removed 3 bases from V and 8 bases from J; junction bases left unmatched: 5. The CDR3 consists of 13 residues. The CDR3 spells CASSPGQGDGYTF. The CDR3 nucleotides read TGTGCCAGCTCACCTGGACAGGGCGACGGCTACACCTTC.

The V gene is TRBV11-2, the J gene TRBJ1-2, with 8 bases aligning to TRBD1. J was trimmed by 0 bases and V by 5 bases; bases with no gene match: 5. This CDR3 has 15 residues. Germline CDR1 SGHAT, CDR2 FQNNGV. CDR3 region: CASSPTGVANYGYTF. The CDR3 DNA is TGTGCCAGCAGCCCGACAGGGGTAGCTAACTATGGCTACACCTTC.

This chain links TRBV10-3 with TRBJ2-7; the match to TRBD1 covers 9 bases. CDR1 and CDR2 (germline): ENHRY, SYGVKD. The CDR3 runs 15 residues. V dropped 5 bases and J dropped 5; count of bases not matched to a gene: 10. The CDR3 DNA follows: TGTGCCATCAGTCCGGGACAGGGTAAACAGGACGAGCAGTACTTC. Its protein is CAISPGQGKQDEQYF.

The V call is TRBV5-1, the J call TRBJ1-5; D uncertain. Trimming pared 0 bases from V and 7 bases from J, leaving 8 bases between. CDR1 and CDR2 from the germline V gene are SGHRS and YFSETQ. The CDR3 contains 13 residues. The CDR3 nucleotides read TGCGCCAGCAGCTTGGAGGGCGGGCAGCCCCAGCATTTT. Residues: CASSLEGGQPQHF.

The J gene is TRBJ1-3, the V gene TRBV6-6, with D uncertain. CDR1 and CDR2 (germline): MNHNY, SVGAGI (reference sequence). V lost 3 bases and J lost 1, with 7 bases in between. This CDR3 is built from 14 residues. This CDR3 reads CASSYSGSGNTIYF. CDR3 DNA sequence: TGTGCCAGCAGTTATTCGGGGTCTGGAAACACCATATATTTT.

This chain connects TRBV7-9 to TRBJ2-5, with 10 positions matching TRBD1. V gave up 5 bases and J gave up 2 bases; unmatched junction bases: 8. Germline assignment: CDR1 SEHNR and CDR2 FQNEAQ (reference sequence). The CDR3 has 16 amino acids. Here the CDR3 reads CASSDRDRGIQETQYF. CDR3 nucleotide sequence: TGTGCCAGCAGCGACCGGGACAGGGGCATTCAAGAGACCCAGTACTTC.

This clone has only one observation. At one of its ends the junction is not consistent with the germline gene, which may arise from a read error. V usage is TRBV5-1 and J usage is TRBJ2-1, with D possibly being TRBD2 (5 bases). CDR1 is SGHRS and CDR2 is YFSETQ in the germline V gene. The CDR3 sequence is 13 residues long. Here the CDR3 DNA reads TGCGCCAGCTGGGATCCGGGAAGTCCCGTTGGGGTCTTC. Translated, it gives CASWDPGSPVGVF.

The genes are TRBV6-6 and TRBJ1-4, with D uncertain. Gene TRBJ2-2 matches the end of the DNA better, so the J call may be wrong. This CDR3 region has 12 residues. Germline V gene sequence: CDR1 MNHNY, CDR2 SVGAGI (reference sequence). The CDR3, as DNA: TGTGCCAGCAGCAGCATAGGTCTGGAGCTGTTTTTT. Protein product: CASSSIGLELFF.

This rearrangement joins TRBV27 to TRBJ2-1; D unclear. CDR3 length: 15 residues. The ends were cut back, 0 bases at V and 6 bases at J, with 12 bases in the middle. Germline V gene sequence: CDR1 MNHEY, CDR2 SMNVEV (reference sequence). CDR3 sequence reads: CASSLSVLVGNEQFF. The CDR3 region has the DNA TGTGCCAGCAGTTTATCCGTTCTTGTCGGCAATGAGCAGTTCTTC.

The rearrangement joins TRBV5-1 to TRBJ1-6; unclear D gene. V was clipped by 3 bases and J by 5 bases, with 12 bases between them. Germline assignment: CDR1 SGHRS and CDR2 YFSETQ. This CDR3 spans 15 amino acids. The CDR3 DNA is TGCGCCAGCAGCTGTTTGACACCAAATAATTCACCCCTCCACTTT. It translates to CASSCLTPNNSPLHF.

J is TRBJ1-3 and V is TRBV5-1; 7 bases line up with TRBD1. The CDR3 totals 14 residues. The germline V gene has CDR1 SGHRS and CDR2 YFSETQ. V shed 4 bases, J shed 7 bases, and the junction held 8 bases outside the gene matches. In nucleotides, the CDR3 is TGCGCCAGCAGCCCCTCGGACAGGTTCAACACCATATATTTT. This encodes CASSPSDRFNTIYF.

J is TRBJ1-4 and V is TRBV27; tentatively, D is TRBD1 (6 bases). V lost 2 bases to trimming and J lost 8 bases, with 18 bases between them. The germline V gene encodes CDR1 MNHEY and CDR2 SMNVEV (reference sequence). The length of the CDR3 is 16 residues. CDR3 amino acids: CASSLDRGQGREKLFF. The CDR3 DNA is TGTGCCAGCAGTTTAGATCGGGGCCAGGGGAGAGAAAAACTGTTTTTT. Looking up the rest from reference TRBV27 and TRBJ1-4 gives the full variable domain: EAQVTQNPRYLITVTGKKLTVTCSQNMNHEYMSWYRQDPGLGLRQIYYSMNVEVTDKGDVPEGYKVSRKEKRNFPLILESPSPNQTSLYFCASSLDRGQGREKLFFGSGTQLSVL.

The chain has TRBV5-4 and TRBJ2-1, with TRBD1 matching 7 bases. CDR3 length equals 16 residues. V was clipped by 3 bases and J by 3 bases; unmatched bases: 9. Per the germline V gene, CDR1 is SGHNT and CDR2 is YYREEE (reference sequence). This CDR3 reads CASSSATGYNYNEQFF. The CDR3 region has the DNA TGTGCCAGCAGCTCCGCGACAGGGTATAACTACAATGAGCAGTTCTTC.

DNA of the CDR3: TGTGCCAGTAGTATAGTAGCGGGGGGCCTCACAGATACGCAGTATTTT. It is translated as CASSIVAGGLTDTQYF. V is TRBV19 and J is TRBJ2-3, with 10 bases identical to TRBD2. The germline V gene encodes CDR1 LNHDA and CDR2 SQIVND (reference sequence). After removal of 1 base from V and 2 bases from J, the junction contained 3 bases not matched to a gene. The CDR3 contains 16 residues.

J is TRBJ1-4 and V is TRBV9; 8 bases are a match to TRBD1. Germline V CDR1 and CDR2: SGDLS, YYNGEE. J lost 7 bases, V lost 4 bases, and 6 bases had no gene match. The CDR3 runs 14 residues. The CDR3 sequence is CASSSRTGSEKLFF. Written as DNA, the CDR3 is TGTGCCAGCAGCTCCCGGACAGGGAGTGAAAAACTGTTTTTT.

The chain joins TRBV19 to TRBJ2-3; unclear D gene. The CDR3 is made up of 13 amino acids. The V end was cut by 3 bases, the J end by 5 bases, with 9 bases between. The V gene's germline CDR1 is LNHDA and CDR2 SQIVND (reference sequence). CDR3 protein: CASSMALKDTQYF. The CDR3 coding sequence is TGTGCCAGTAGTATGGCCCTTAAAGATACGCAGTATTTT.

This chain uses TRBV6-1 with TRBJ1-5, with 7 bases lining up with TRBD1. The V gene's germline CDR1 is MNHNS and CDR2 SASEGT. V dropped 5 bases and J dropped 4; count of bases not matched to a gene: 5. This CDR3 has 14 amino acids. CDR3 residues: CASSMGQFNQPQHF. The CDR3 DNA sequence: TGTGCCAGCAGTATGGGACAGTTTAATCAGCCCCAGCATTTT.

The table lists this clone with a few counts. V usage is TRBV9 and J usage is TRBJ1-6; D uncertain. The CDR3 is 14 residues long. Germline lookup yields CDR1 SGDLS and CDR2 YYNGEE. Trimming removed 0 bases from V and 5 bases from J, with 6 bases in between. The CDR3 is CASSVGQNNSPLHF. CDR3 coding DNA: TGTGCCAGCAGCGTAGGGCAGAATAATTCACCCCTCCACTTT.